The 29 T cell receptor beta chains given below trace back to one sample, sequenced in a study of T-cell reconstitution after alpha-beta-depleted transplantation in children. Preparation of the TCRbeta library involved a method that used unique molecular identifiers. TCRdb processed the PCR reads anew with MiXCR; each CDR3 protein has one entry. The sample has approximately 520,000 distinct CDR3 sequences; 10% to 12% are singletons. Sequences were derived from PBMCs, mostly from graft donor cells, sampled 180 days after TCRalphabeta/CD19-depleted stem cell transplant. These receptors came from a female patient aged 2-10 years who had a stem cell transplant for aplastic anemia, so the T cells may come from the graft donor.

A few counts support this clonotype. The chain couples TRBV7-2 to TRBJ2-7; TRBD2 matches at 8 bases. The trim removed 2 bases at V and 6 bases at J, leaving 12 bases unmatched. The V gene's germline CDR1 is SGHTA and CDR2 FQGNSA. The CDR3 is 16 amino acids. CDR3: CASSLLSGSRSGEQYF. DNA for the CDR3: TGTGCCAGCAGCTTATTGAGCGGGAGCCGTTCTGGCGAGCAGTACTTC.

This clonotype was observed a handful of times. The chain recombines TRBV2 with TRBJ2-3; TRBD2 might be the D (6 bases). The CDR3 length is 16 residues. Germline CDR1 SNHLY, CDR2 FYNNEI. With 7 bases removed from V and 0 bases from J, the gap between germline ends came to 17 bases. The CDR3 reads CASTRRAGLSTDTQYF. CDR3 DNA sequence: TGTGCCAGCACCCGGAGGGCGGGGCTTAGCACAGATACGCAGTATTTT. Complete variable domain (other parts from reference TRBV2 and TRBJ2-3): EPEVTQTPSHQVTQMGQEVILRCVPISNHLYFYWYRQILGQKVEFLVSFYNNEISEKSEIFDDQFSVERPDGSNFTLKIRSTKLEDSAMYFCASTRRAGLSTDTQYFGPGTRLTVL.

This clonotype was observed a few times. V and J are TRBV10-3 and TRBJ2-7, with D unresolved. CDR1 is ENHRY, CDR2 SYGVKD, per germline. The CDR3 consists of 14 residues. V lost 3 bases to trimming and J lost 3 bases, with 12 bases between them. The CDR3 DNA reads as TGTGCCATCAGTGAAGGTCACGGATACTACGAGCAGTACGTC. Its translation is CAISEGHGYYEQYV.

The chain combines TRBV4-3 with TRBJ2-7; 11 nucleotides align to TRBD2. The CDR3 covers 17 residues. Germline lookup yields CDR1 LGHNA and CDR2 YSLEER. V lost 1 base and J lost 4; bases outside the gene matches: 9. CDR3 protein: CASSQGFRPSGRYEQYF. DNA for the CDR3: TGCGCCAGCAGCCAAGGTTTTCGGCCTAGCGGGAGGTACGAGCAGTACTTC.

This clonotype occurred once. The CDR3 coding sequence is TGCGCCAGCAGCCAAGATACTCCGAGGAGAGAGACCCAGTACTTC. It translates to CASSQDTPRRETQYF. V is TRBV4-3 and J is TRBJ2-5; D gene unclear. The CDR3 totals 15 residues. From germline, CDR1 is LGHNA and CDR2 YSLEER. V gave up 0 bases and J gave up 4 bases, with 12 bases separating them.

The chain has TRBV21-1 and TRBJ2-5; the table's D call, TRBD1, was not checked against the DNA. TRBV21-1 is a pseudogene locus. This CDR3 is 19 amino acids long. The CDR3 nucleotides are TGTGCCAGCAGCAAAGGGCAGACAGCCGTCTTGAGCTGCCAAGAGACCCAGTACTTC. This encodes CASSKGQTAVLSCQETQYF.

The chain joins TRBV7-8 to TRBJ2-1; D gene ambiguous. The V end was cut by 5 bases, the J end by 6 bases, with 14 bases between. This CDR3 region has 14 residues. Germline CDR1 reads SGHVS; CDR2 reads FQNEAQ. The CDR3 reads CASSRVLGPNEQFF. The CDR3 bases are TGTGCCAGCAGCCGCGTGCTCGGCCCCAATGAGCAGTTCTTC.

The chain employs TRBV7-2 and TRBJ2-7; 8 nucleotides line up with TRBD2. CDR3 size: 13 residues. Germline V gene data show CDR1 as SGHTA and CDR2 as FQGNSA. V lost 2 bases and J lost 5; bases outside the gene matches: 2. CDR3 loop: CASSLLAGHEQYF. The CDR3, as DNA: TGTGCCAGCAGCTTACTAGCGGGCCACGAGCAGTACTTC.

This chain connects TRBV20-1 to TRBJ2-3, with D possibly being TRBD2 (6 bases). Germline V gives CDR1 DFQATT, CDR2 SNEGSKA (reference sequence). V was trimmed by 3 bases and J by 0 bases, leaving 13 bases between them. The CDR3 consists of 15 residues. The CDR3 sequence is CSASPSGTSTDTQYF. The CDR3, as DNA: TGCAGTGCTAGCCCTTCCGGGACTAGCACAGATACGCAGTATTTT.

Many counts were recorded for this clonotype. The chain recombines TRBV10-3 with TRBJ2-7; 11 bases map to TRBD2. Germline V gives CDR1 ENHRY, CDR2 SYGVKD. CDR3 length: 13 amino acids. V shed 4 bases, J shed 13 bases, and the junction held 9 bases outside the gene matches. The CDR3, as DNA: TGTGCCATCAGTGGGTCGGCTAGCGGGAGGAAATACTTC. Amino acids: CAISGSASGRKYF.

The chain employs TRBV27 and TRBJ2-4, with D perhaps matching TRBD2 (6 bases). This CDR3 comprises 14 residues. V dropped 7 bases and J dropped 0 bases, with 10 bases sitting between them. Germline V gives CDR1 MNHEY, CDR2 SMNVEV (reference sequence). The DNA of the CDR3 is TGTGCCAGCACGGGACTCTCAGCCAAAAACATTCAGTACTTC. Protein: CASTGLSAKNIQYF.

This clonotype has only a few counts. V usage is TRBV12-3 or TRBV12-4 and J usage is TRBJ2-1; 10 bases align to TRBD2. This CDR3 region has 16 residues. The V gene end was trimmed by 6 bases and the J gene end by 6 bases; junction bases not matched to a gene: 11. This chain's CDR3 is CASRMNLAGDGNEQFF. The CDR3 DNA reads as TGTGCCAGCAGGATGAACCTAGCGGGAGACGGCAATGAGCAGTTCTTC.

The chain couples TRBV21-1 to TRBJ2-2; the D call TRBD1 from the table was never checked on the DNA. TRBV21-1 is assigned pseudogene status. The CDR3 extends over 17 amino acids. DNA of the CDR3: TGTGCCAGCCCCGTAAGCGGGGCGGTGAGGATCACCGGGGAGCTGTTTTTT. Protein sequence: CASPVSGAVRITGELFF.

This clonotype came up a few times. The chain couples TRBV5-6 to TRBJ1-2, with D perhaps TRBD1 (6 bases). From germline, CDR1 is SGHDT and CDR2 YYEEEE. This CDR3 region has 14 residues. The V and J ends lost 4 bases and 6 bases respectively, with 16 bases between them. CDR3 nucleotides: TGTGCCAGCAGCGGAAACAGGGAGGGGAATGGCTACACCTTC. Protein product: CASSGNREGNGYTF. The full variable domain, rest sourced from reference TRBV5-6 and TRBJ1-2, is DAGVTQSPTHLIKTRGQQVTLRCSPKSGHDTVSWYQQALGQGPQFIFQYYEEEERQRGNFPDRFSGHQFPNYSSELNVNALLLGDSALYLCASSGNREGNGYTFGSGTRLTVV.

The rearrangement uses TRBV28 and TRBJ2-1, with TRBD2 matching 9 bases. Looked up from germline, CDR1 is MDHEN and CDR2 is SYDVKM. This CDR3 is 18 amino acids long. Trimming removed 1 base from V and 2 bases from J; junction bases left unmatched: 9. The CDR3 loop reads CASSLYLTSGIPYNEQFF. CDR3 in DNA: TGTGCCAGCAGTTTATATTTGACTAGCGGCATACCCTACAATGAGCAGTTCTTC. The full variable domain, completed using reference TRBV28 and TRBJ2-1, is DVKVTQSSRYLVKRTGEKVFLECVQDMDHENMFWYRQDPGLGLRLIYFSYDVKMKEKGDIPEGYSVSREKKERFSLILESASTNQTSMYLCASSLYLTSGIPYNEQFFGPGTRLTVL.

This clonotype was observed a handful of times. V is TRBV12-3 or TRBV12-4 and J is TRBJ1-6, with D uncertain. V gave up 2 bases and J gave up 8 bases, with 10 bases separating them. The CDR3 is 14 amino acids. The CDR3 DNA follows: TGTGCCAGCAGTTTACGGGGAGGGCATTCACCCCTCCACTTT. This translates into CASSLRGGHSPLHF.

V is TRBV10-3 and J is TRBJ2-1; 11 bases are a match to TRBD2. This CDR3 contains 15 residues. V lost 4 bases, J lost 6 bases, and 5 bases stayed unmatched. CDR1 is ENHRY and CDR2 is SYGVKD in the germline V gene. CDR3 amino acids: CAISAASGRSNEQFF. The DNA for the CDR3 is TGTGCCATCAGTGCCGCTAGCGGGAGGAGCAATGAGCAGTTCTTC.

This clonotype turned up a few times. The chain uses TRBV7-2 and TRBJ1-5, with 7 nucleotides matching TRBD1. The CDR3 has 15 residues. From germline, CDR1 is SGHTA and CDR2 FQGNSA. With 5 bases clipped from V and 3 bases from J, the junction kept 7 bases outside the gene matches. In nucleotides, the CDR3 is TGTGCCAGCAGCGGTAGTGGGACAGTCAATCAGCCCCAGCATTTT. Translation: CASSGSGTVNQPQHF.

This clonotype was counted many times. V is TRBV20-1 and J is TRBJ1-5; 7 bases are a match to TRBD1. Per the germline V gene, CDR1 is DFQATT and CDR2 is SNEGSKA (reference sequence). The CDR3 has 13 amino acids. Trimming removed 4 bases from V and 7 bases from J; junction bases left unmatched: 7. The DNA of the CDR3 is TGCAGTGCTAAGGGGGCCCTGGGGCAGCCCCAGCATTTT. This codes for CSAKGALGQPQHF.

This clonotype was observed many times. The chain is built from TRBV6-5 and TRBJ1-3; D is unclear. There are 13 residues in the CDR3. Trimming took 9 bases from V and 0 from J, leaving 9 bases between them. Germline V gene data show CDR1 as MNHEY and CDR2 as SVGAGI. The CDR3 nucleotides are TGTGCCAGTCAGGCGAGCTCTGGAAACACCATATATTTT. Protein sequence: CASQASSGNTIYF.

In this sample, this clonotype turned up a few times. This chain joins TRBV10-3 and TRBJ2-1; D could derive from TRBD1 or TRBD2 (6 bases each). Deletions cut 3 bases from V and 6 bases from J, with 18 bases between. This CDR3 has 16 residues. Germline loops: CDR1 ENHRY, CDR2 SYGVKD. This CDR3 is CAISDRQREGGNEQFF. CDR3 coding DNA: TGTGCCATCAGTGACCGACAGCGAGAGGGGGGCAATGAGCAGTTCTTC.

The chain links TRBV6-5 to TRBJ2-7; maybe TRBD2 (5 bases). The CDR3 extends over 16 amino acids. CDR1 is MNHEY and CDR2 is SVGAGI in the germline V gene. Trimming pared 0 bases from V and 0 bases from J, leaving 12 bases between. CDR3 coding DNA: TGTGCCAGCAGTTACTCCCCGGGGAGCGTCTCCTACGAGCAGTACTTC. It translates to CASSYSPGSVSYEQYF.

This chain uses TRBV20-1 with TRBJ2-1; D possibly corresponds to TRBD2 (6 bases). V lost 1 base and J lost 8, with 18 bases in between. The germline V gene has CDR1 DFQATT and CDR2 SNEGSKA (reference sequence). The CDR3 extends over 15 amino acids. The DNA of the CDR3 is TGCAGTGCTAGAGGGGGACTCGCCGGTAGCGATGAGCAGTTCTTC. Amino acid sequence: CSARGGLAGSDEQFF.

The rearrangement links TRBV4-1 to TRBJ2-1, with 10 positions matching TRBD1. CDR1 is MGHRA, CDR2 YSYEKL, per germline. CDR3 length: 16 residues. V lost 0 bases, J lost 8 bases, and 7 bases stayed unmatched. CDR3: CASSQDRFGTGDEQFF. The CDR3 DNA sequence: TGCGCCAGCAGCCAAGATAGATTCGGGACAGGGGATGAGCAGTTCTTC.

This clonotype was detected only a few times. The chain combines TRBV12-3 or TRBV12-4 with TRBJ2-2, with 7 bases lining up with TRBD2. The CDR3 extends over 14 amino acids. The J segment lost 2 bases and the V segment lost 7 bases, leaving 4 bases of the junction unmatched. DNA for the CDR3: TGTGCCAGCATGCGGGGGTATAACACCGGGGAGCTGTTTTTT. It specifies CASMRGYNTGELFF.

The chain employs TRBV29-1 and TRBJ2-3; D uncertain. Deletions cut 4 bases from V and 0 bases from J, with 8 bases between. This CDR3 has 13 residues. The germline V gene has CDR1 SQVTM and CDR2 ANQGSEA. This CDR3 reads CSVALRSTDTQYF. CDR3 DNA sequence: TGCAGCGTTGCTTTGCGGAGCACAGATACGCAGTATTTT.

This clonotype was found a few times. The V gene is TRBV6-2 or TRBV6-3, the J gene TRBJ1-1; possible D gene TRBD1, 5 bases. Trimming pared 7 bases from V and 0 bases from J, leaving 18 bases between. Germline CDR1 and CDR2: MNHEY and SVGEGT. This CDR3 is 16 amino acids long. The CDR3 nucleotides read TGTGCCAGCATTCGGAGGGCAGGGATCATGAACACTGAAGCTTTCTTT. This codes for CASIRRAGIMNTEAFF.

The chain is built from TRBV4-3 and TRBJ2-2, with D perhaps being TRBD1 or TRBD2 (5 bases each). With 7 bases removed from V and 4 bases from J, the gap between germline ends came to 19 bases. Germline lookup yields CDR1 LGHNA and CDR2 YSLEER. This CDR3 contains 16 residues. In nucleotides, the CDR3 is TGCGCCAGCACTCCCGAGAGGGGCGCTTCCACCGGGGAGCTGTTTTTT. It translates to CASTPERGASTGELFF.

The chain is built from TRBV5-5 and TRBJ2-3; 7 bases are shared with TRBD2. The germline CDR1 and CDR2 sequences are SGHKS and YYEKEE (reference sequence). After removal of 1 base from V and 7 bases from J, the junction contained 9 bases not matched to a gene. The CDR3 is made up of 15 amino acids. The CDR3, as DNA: TGTGCCAGCAGCTTGTCCATCGAGGGAGGGTATACGCAGTATTTT. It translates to CASSLSIEGGYTQYF.